In its sample, the clone carrying this TCR beta chain was seen many times. Its antigen is undetermined. This sample was included in a study of T cells after yellow fever vaccination. Each CDR3 protein gets one entry after TCRdb re-called the 5' RACE reads with MiXCR. Of some 300,000 distinct CDR3 sequences listed, around 3.6% were seen once; the top ten hold 23%. Notes on the study in general: Secondary responses were weaker yet peaked faster, day 5 versus 15. Abundant bulk-population clonotypes could contaminate the FACS-sorted repertoires.

There are 14 residues in the CDR3. The junction had 6 bases not matched to a gene; V was cut back by 6 bases and J by 9 bases. This material consisted of PBMCs, taken on the day of the yellow fever booster vaccination. This clonotype was sampled from a man in his late teens or twenties who received the YFV17D yellow fever vaccine. V usage is TRBV12-3 or TRBV12-4 and J usage is TRBJ2-1, with TRBD2 matching over 12 bases. The CDR3 sequence: CASRLAGGRAEQFF. The CDR3 DNA sequence: TGTGCCAGCAGGCTAGCGGGGGGGCGAGCTGAGCAGTTCTTC.